The 2 T cell receptor beta chains in this list originate from one sample, sequenced in a study of T cells in Graves' hyperthyroidism and ophthalmopathy. Amplified TCR beta CDR3 regions derived from RNA transcripts. First-round RT-PCR of the TCR CDR3 relied on the HTBI primer set. One entry per CDR3 protein results from TCRdb running MiXCR on the multiplex PCR reads. The data hold 250,000 or so distinct CDR3 sequences, with 14% to 15% observed a single time. Sequenced input: blood. These TCRs come from a woman aged 40 to 55 with Graves' hyperthyroidism that later progressed to Graves' ophthalmopathy.

This clonotype was detected only once. The chain has TRBV12-3 or TRBV12-4 and TRBJ2-1; D call uncertain. The CDR3 has 16 amino acids. Between the trimmed V and J ends, which lost 6 bases and 8 bases, there was a span of 23 bases. CDR3 sequence (DNA): TGTGCCAGCAGCCTTCCCCCGGCGCCCCCTGGGGATGAGCAGTTCTTC. It is translated as CASSLPPAPPGDEQFF.

This clonotype was found once. This chain connects TRBV19 to TRBJ1-1, with D possibly TRBD1 on 5 matching bases. Deletions cut 5 bases from V and 1 base from J, with 14 bases between. The CDR3 covers 15 residues. Germline V gene data show CDR1 as LNHDA and CDR2 as SQIVND (reference sequence). In nucleotides, the CDR3 is TGTGCCAGTAGTTCTCCATTCACAGGGAACACTGAAGCTTTCTTT. It is translated as CASSSPFTGNTEAFF. Filled out from reference TRBV19 and TRBJ1-1, the complete variable domain reads DGGITQSPKYLFRKEGQNVTLSCEQNLNHDAMYWYRQDPGQGLRLIYYSQIVNDFQKGDIAEGYSVSREKKESFPLTVTSAQKNPTAFYLCASSSPFTGNTEAFFGQGTRLTVV.